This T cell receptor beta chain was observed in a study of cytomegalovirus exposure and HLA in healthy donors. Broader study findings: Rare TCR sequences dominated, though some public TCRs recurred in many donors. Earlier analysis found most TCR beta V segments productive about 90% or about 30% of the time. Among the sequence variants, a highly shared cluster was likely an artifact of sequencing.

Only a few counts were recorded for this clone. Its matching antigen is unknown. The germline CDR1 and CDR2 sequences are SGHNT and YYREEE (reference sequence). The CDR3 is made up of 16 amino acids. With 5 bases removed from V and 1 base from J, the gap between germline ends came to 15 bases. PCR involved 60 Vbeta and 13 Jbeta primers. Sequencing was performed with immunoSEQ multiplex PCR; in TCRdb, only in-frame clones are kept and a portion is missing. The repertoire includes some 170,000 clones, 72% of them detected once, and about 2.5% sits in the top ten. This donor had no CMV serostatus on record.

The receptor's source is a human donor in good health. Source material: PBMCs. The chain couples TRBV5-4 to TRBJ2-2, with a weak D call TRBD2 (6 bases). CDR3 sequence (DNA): TGTGCCAGCAGTCTGGGGACGGGAGAGAACACCGGGGAGCTGTTTTTT. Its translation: CASSLGTGENTGELFF.